This T cell receptor beta chain stems from a study of molecular identifiers for immune sequencing clone quantification. As for the study in general: Sequencing covered four of five parts into which replicate RNA from around 20,000 or 100,000 naive CD8 cells was split.

CDR1 is SNHLY and CDR2 is FYNNEI in the germline V gene. The CDR3 is made up of 12 amino acids. V gave up 8 bases and J gave up 7 bases, with 14 bases separating them. Libraries for naive CD8 T cells, which were made from about 20,000 to 1,000,000 sorted cells, drew on 10%, 30% or 50% of the RNA. Sorting selected naive CD8 T cells with a CD8+CD4-CCR7+CD45RA+ phenotype. Methods described previously were used for bulk TCR libraries, and listed TCR primers were applied. Each CDR3 protein gets one entry after TCRdb re-called the PCR reads with MiXCR. This table holds about 70,000 distinct CDR3 sequences, less than 20% found once.

The chain couples TRBV2 to TRBJ1-2; D is unresolved. This receptor was taken from a human donor in good health. Some libraries in this study had Jurkat cell RNA spiked in. What was sequenced was naive CD8+ T cells from blood, with Jurkat cell RNA spiked in. Subset: FACS-sorted CD8+CD4-CCR7+CD45RA+ naive T cells. As DNA, the CDR3 is TGTGCCAGCCTGACGAGTTCGGCTGGCTACACCTTC. This gives the protein CASLTSSAGYTF. Variable domain in full (rest from reference TRBV2 and TRBJ1-2): EPEVTQTPSHQVTQMGQEVILRCVPISNHLYFYWYRQILGQKVEFLVSFYNNEISEKSEIFDDQFSVERPDGSNFTLKIRSTKLEDSAMYFCASLTSSAGYTFGSGTRLTVV.